This T cell receptor (beta chain) was found in a study of beta chain features in type 1 diabetes. The CDR3 loop spans 14 amino acids. Germline lookup yields CDR1 MNHEY and CDR2 SMNVEV (reference sequence). The V end was cut by 0 bases, the J end by 2 bases, with 7 bases between. Expressed TCRB transcripts were sequenced because the entire RNA isolate underwent reverse transcription. Measured with immunoSEQ multiplex PCR; TCRdb has only the in-frame clones, and not every one. The table shows roughly 250,000 clones, with more than 9% occurring only once. This TCR came from a woman between 18 and 30 years old in good health. Sequencing input: naive CD4+ T cells from blood. This chain connects TRBV27 to TRBJ1-1; no clear D. CDR3 sequence reads: CASSLSWRNTEAFF. DNA of the CDR3: TGTGCCAGCAGTTTATCTTGGAGAAACACTGAAGCTTTCTTT.